A selection of T cell receptor beta chains follows, all from one sample in a study of cytomegalovirus exposure and HLA in healthy donors. Repertoires were generated with immunoSEQ multiplex PCR, while TCRdb's copy carries only in-frame clones and drops some. The repertoire has under 200,000 clones, roughly nine tenths of them found once; the top ten carry over 2.5%. The source material was PBMCs. The source of these receptors is a woman aged 18-30 years in good health and CMV-seropositive. Each CDR3 is given with its conserved first and last residue. D genes are given only for firm matches. Where a row states a size, it is once, few, many or the class of an expanded clone; other rows omit it.

V gene,D gene,CDR3 length,J gene,clone size,CDR3 protein,CDR3 DNA
TRBV11-3,-,15,TRBJ2-5,-,CASSLGLQGEETQYF,TGTGCCAGCAGCTTGGGACTACAGGGGGAAGAGACCCAGTACTTC
TRBV28,TRBD1,19,TRBJ2-6,-,CASGRGPGQGASGANVLTF,TGTGCCAGCGGGAGGGGACCGGGACAGGGGGCTAGTGGGGCCAACGTCCTGACTTTC
TRBV5-1,TRBD2,17,TRBJ2-3,-,CASSLGLAGGLTDTQYF,TGCGCCAGCAGCTTGGGACTAGCGGGGGGCCTCACAGATACGCAGTATTTT
TRBV5-1,TRBD1,18,TRBJ1-6,-,CASSLFSEGAAYNSPLHF,TGCGCCAGCAGCTTGTTTTCGGAGGGGGCCGCCTATAATTCACCCCTCCACTTT
TRBV28,TRBD2,19,TRBJ2-1,-,CASSLLRLADAISYNEQFF,TGTGCCAGCAGTTTACTGCGTCTAGCGGACGCAATCTCCTACAATGAGCAGTTCTTC
TRBV5-4,-,16,TRBJ2-5,-,CASSSQGFGVKETQYF,TGTGCCAGCAGCTCCCAGGGTTTTGGGGTTAAAGAGACCCAGTACTTC
TRBV6-5,TRBD1,13,TRBJ2-7,-,CASLGQDNYEQYF,TGTGCCAGCCTCGGACAGGATAACTACGAGCAGTACTTC
TRBV23-1,-,18,TRBJ1-5,few,CASSQSGGQTGNHQPQHF,TGCGCCAGCAGTCAATCAGGCGGACAAACAGGGAACCATCAGCCCCAGCATTTT
TRBV7-9,TRBD1,15,TRBJ1-6,-,CASSPTGVDNSPLHF,TGTGCCAGCAGCCCGACAGGGGTGGATAATTCACCCCTCCACTTT
TRBV7-8,-,15,TRBJ2-2,-,CASRLGEWSAGELFF,TGTGCCAGCAGATTGGGCGAGTGGTCTGCCGGGGAGCTGTTTTTT
TRBV10-2,-,11,TRBJ1-3,-,CASSFGNTIYF,TGCGCCAGCAGCTTTGGAAACACCATATATTTT
TRBV25-1,-,15,TRBJ1-2,-,CASSPLKGIGYGYTF,TGTGCCAGCAGTCCCCTAAAGGGGATCGGCTATGGCTACACCTTC
TRBV6-1,TRBD1,12,TRBJ2-7,-,CASGDRPYEQYF,TGTGCCAGCGGGGACAGGCCCTACGAGCAGTACTTC
TRBV6-5,TRBD1,12,TRBJ1-2,-,CASRQGGLGYTF,TGTGCCAGCAGGCAAGGGGGCTTGGGCTACACCTTC
TRBV2,TRBD1,15,TRBJ2-7,-,CASSGTGLGLYEQYF,TGTGCCAGCAGTGGGACAGGCTTGGGGTTATACGAGCAGTACTTC
TRBV19,TRBD2,15,TRBJ2-7,-,CASSIVAAGSSEQYF,TGTGCCAGTAGTATAGTTGCAGCGGGATCTTCCGAGCAGTACTTC
TRBV2,TRBD2,19,TRBJ2-2,once,CASSERGLAGVGNTGELFF,TGTGCCAGCAGTGAAAGGGGGCTAGCGGGAGTCGGGAACACCGGGGAGCTGTTTTTT
TRBV5-4,TRBD1,15,TRBJ1-4,few,CASSSKDRSHEKLFF,TGTGCCAGCAGCTCTAAGGACAGGAGCCATGAAAAACTGTTTTTT
TRBV5-1,-,14,TRBJ2-5,-,CASSLVSGAETQYF,TGCGCCAGCAGCTTGGTTTCGGGAGCAGAGACCCAGTACTTC
TRBV7-9,TRBD1,14,TRBJ1-1,-,CASSRGQGADEAFF,TGTGCCAGCAGCAGGGGACAGGGGGCAGATGAAGCTTTCTTT
TRBV5-1,TRBD2,15,TRBJ2-7,-,CASSSRTSGNYEQYF,TGCGCCAGCAGCTCGCGGACTAGCGGAAACTACGAGCAGTACTTC
TRBV10-2,TRBD1,13,TRBJ2-7,-,CASRRDSSYEQYF,TGCGCCAGCAGGAGGGACAGCTCCTACGAGCAGTACTTC
TRBV6-4,TRBD1,15,TRBJ2-6,once,CATAGQASGANVLTF,TGTGCCACCGCGGGACAGGCCTCTGGGGCCAACGTCCTGACTTTC
TRBV14,-,13,TRBJ1-1,-,CASSPDLGTEAFF,TGTGCCAGCAGCCCTGACCTCGGGACTGAAGCTTTCTTT
TRBV12-5,TRBD2,17,TRBJ2-3,-,CASGRTSGGAFTDTQYF,TGTGCTAGTGGTCGGACTAGCGGGGGGGCATTCACAGATACGCAGTATTTT
TRBV5-6,TRBD1,13,TRBJ2-7,-,CASSFLDRHEQYF,TGTGCCAGCAGCTTCCTGGACAGGCACGAGCAGTACTTC
TRBV6-4,TRBD1,14,TRBJ2-3,-,CASSQTGVPDTQYF,TGTGCCAGCAGTCAAACAGGGGTCCCAGATACGCAGTATTTT
TRBV5-6,TRBD1,15,TRBJ2-3,-,CASSWGTGGTDTQYF,TGTGCCAGCAGCTGGGGGACAGGGGGCACAGATACGCAGTATTTT
TRBV28,TRBD1,18,TRBJ1-5,-,CASSTPRDRGRRNQPQHF,TGTGCCAGCAGTACCCCCCGTGACAGGGGGCGACGCAATCAGCCCCAGCATTTT
TRBV6-1,TRBD1,13,TRBJ1-2,-,CASSELTGRPYTF,TGTGCCAGCAGTGAACTGACAGGGCGTCCCTACACCTTC
TRBV25-1,-,15,TRBJ2-7,-,CASSGRQMISYEQYF,TGTGCCAGCAGTGGGCGACAGATGATCTCCTACGAGCAGTACTTC
TRBV11-2,-,13,TRBJ2-7,-,CASSLQPTGGEYF,TGTGCCAGCAGCTTACAACCTACGGGGGGCGAGTACTTC
TRBV6-5,-,12,TRBJ1-2,-,CASSGGLYGYTF,TGTGCCAGCAGCGGCGGGCTCTATGGCTACACCTTC
TRBV6-5,-,16,TRBJ1-4,once,CASSYGLRGSNEKLFF,TGTGCCAGCAGTTACGGCCTCCGGGGGTCTAATGAAAAACTGTTTTTT
TRBV29-1,TRBD2,13,TRBJ2-2,-,CSVDPGGTGELFF,TGCAGCGTTGACCCCGGGGGGACCGGGGAGCTGTTTTTT